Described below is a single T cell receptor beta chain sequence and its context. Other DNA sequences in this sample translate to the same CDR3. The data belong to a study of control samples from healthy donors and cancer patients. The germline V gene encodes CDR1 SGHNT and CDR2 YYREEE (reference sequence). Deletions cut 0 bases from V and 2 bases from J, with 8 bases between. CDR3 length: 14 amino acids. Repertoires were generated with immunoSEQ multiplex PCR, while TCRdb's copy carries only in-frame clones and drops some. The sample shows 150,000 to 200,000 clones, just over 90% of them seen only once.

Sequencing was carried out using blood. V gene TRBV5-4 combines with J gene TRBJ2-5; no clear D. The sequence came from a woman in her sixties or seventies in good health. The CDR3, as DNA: TGTGCCAGCAGCTTGGGCCCCTCTCAAGAGACCCAGTACTTC. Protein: CASSLGPSQETQYF.